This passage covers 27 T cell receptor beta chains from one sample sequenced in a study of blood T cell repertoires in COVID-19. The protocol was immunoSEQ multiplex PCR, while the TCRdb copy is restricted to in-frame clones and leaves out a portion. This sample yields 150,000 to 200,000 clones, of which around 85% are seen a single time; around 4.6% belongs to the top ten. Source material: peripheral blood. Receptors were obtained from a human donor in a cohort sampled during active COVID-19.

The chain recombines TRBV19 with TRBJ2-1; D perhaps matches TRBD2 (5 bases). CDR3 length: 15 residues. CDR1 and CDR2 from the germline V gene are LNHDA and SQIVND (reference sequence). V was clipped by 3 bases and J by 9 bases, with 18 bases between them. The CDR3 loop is CASSIGLQVVGEQFF. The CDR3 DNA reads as TGTGCCAGTAGTATTGGACTCCAAGTGGTTGGTGAGCAGTTCTTC. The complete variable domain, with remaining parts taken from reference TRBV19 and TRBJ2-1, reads DGGITQSPKYLFRKEGQNVTLSCEQNLNHDAMYWYRQDPGQGLRLIYYSQIVNDFQKGDIAEGYSVSREKKESFPLTVTSAQKNPTAFYLCASSIGLQVVGEQFFGPGTRLTVL.

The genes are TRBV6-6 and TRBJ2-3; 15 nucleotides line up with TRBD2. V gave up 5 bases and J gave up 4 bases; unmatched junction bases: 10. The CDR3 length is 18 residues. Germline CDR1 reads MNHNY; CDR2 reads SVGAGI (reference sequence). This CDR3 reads CASSRTSGGAGLADTQYF. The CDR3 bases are TGTGCCAGCAGTCGGACTAGCGGGGGGGCCGGGTTGGCAGATACGCAGTATTTT.

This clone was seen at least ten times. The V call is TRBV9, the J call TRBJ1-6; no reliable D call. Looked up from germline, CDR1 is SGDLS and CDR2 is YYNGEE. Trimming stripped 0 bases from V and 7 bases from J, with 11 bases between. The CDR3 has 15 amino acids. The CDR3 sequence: CASSVEAGSNSPLHF. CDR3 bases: TGTGCCAGCAGCGTAGAGGCGGGAAGCAATTCACCCCTCCACTTT.

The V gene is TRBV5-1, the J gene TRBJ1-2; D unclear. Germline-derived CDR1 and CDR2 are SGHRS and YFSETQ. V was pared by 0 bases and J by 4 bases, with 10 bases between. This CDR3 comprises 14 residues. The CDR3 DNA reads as TGCGCCAGCAGCTTGGGGGAGGGTGGCTATGGCTACACCTTC. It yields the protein CASSLGEGGYGYTF.

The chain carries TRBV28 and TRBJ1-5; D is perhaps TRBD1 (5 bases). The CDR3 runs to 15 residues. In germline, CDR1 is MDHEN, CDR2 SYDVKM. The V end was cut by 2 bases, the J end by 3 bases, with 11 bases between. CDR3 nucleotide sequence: TGTGCCAGCAGTTTAACCACAGGTACCAATCAGCCCCAGCATTTT. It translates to CASSLTTGTNQPQHF.

The CDR3 loop reads CAGRGPNSPLHF. The CDR3 region has the DNA TGTGCCGGGCGGGGCCCTAATTCACCCCTCCACTTT. The chain has TRBV30 and TRBJ1-6, with a weak D call TRBD1 (5 bases). Germline CDR1 is GTSNPN and CDR2 is SVGIG (reference sequence). Trimming took off 8 bases at V and 6 bases at J, with 11 bases between the two ends. The CDR3 contains 12 residues.

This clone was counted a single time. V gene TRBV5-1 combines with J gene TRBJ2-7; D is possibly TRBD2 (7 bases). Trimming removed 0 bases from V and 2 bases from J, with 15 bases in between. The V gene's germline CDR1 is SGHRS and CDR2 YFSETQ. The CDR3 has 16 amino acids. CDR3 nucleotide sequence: TGCGCCAGCAGCTTGGGAGGGGGAGGGGCCCCCTACGAGCAGTACTTC. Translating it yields CASSLGGGGAPYEQYF.

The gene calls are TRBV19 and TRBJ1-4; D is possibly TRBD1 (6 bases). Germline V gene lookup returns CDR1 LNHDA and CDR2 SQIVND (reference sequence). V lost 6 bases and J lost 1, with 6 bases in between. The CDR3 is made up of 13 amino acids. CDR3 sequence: CASRDRTNEKLFF. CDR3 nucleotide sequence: TGTGCCAGTAGGGACAGAACTAATGAAAAACTGTTTTTT.

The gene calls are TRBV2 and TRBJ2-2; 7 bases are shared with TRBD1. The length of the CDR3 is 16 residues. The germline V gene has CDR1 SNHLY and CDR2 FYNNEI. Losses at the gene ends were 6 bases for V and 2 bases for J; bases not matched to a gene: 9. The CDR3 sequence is CASRGVTGHNTGELFF. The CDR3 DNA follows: TGTGCCAGCAGGGGCGTGACAGGGCATAACACCGGGGAGCTGTTTTTT.

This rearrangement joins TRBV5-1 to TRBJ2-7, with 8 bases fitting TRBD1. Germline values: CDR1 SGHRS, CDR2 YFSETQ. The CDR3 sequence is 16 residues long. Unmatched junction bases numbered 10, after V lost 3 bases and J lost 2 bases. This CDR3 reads CASSSWARDRTYEQYF. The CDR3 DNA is TGCGCCAGCAGCTCGTGGGCCCGGGACAGGACCTACGAGCAGTACTTC.

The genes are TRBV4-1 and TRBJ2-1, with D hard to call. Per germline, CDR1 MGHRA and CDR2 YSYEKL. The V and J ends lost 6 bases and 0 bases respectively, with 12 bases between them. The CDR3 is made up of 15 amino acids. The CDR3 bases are TGCGCCAGCAGTAAGAACAGTGGCTCCTACAATGAGCAGTTCTTC. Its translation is CASSKNSGSYNEQFF.

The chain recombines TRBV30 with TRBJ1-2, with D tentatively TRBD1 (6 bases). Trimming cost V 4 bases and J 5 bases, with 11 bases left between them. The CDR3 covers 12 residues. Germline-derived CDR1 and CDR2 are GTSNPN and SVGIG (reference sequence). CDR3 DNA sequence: TGTGCCTGGAATACCCAGGGGTATGGCTACACCTTC. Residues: CAWNTQGYGYTF.

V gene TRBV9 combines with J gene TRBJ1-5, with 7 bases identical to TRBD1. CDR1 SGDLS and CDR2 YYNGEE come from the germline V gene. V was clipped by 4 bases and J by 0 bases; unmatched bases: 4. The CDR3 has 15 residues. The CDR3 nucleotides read TGTGCCAGCAGCCCGGGACAGTTTAGCAATCAGCCCCAGCATTTT. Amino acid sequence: CASSPGQFSNQPQHF.

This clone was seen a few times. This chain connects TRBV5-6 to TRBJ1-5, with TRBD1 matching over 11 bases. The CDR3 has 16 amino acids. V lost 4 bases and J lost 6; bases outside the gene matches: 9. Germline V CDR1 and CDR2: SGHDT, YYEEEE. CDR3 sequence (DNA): TGTGCCAGCAGCGGGACCGCCGGGACAGGGGGTCAGCCCCAGCATTTT. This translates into CASSGTAGTGGQPQHF. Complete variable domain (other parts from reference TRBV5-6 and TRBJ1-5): DAGVTQSPTHLIKTRGQQVTLRCSPKSGHDTVSWYQQALGQGPQFIFQYYEEEERQRGNFPDRFSGHQFPNYSSELNVNALLLGDSALYLCASSGTAGTGGQPQHFGDGTRLSIL.

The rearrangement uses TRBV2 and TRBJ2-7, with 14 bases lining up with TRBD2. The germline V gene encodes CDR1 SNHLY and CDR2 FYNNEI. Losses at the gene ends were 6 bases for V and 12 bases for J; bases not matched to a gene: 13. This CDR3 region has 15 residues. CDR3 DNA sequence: TGTGCCAGCAGACCTGGGACTAGCGGGAGTCTTGGGCTGTACTTC. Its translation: CASRPGTSGSLGLYF.

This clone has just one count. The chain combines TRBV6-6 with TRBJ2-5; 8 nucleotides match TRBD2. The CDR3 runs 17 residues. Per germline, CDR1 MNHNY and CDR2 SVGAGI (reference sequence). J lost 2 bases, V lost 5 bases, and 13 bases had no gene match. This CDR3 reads CASSPIAAGVGQETQYF. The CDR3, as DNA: TGTGCCAGCAGTCCAATAGCAGCGGGAGTCGGGCAAGAGACCCAGTACTTC.

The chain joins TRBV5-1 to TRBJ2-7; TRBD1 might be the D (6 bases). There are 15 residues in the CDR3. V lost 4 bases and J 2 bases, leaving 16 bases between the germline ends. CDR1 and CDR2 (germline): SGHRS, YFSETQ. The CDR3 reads CASSLDAGVPYEQYF. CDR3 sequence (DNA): TGCGCCAGCAGCCTCGACGCAGGGGTTCCCTACGAGCAGTACTTC.

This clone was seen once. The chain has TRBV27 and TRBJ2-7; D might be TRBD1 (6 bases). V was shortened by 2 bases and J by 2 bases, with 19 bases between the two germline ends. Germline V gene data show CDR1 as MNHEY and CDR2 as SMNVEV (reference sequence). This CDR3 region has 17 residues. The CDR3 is CASSLIIGTQGTYEQYF. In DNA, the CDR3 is TGTGCCAGCAGTTTAATCATAGGGACACAGGGTACCTACGAGCAGTACTTC.

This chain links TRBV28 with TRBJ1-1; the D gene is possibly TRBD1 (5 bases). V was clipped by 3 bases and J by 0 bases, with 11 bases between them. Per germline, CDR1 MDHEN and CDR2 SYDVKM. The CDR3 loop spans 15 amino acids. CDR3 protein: CASSFLDRLNTEAFF. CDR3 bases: TGTGCCAGCAGTTTTTTAGACAGATTGAACACTGAAGCTTTCTTT.

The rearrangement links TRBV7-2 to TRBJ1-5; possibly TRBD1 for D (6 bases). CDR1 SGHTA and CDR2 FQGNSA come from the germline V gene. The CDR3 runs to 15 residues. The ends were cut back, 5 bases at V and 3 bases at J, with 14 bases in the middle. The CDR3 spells CASSPKGQANQPQHF. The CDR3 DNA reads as TGTGCCAGCAGCCCAAAGGGACAAGCCAATCAGCCCCAGCATTTT.

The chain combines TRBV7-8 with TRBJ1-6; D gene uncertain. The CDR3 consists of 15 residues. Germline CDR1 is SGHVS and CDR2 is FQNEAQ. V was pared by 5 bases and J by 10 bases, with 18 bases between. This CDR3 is CASSRGIAAGSPLHF. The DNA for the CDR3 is TGTGCCAGCAGCCGAGGGATTGCTGCCGGGTCACCCCTCCACTTT.

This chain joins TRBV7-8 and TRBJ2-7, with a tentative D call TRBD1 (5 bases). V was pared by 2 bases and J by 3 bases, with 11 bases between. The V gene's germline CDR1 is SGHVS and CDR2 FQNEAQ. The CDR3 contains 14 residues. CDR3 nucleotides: TGTGCCAGCAGCTTAAGCCGCAGGGTCTACGAGCAGTACTTC. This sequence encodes CASSLSRRVYEQYF.

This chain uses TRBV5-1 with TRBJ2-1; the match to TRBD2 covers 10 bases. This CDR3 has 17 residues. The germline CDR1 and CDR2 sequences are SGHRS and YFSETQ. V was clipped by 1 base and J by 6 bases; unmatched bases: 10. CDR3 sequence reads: CASSLMPSGSVSNEQFF. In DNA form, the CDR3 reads TGCGCCAGCAGCTTGATGCCTAGCGGGAGTGTGTCCAATGAGCAGTTCTTC.

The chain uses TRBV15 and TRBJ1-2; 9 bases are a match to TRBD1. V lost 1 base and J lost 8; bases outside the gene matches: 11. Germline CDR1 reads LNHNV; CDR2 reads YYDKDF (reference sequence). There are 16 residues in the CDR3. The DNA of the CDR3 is TGTGCCACCAGCAGAGGAAGACAGGGGGTGGTGGGAGGCTACACCTTC. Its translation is CATSRGRQGVVGGYTF.

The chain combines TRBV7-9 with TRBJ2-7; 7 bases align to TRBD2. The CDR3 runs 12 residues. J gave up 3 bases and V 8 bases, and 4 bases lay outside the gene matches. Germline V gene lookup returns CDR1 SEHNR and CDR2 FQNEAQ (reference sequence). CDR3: CASGTNYYEQYF. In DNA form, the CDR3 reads TGTGCCAGCGGGACTAACTACTACGAGCAGTACTTC.

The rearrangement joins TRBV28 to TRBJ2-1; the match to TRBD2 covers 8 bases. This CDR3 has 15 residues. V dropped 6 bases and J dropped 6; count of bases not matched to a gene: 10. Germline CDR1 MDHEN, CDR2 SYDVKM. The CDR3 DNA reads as TGTGCCAGCAGGATCAGCGGGAGTGATCGCAATGAGCAGTTCTTC. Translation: CASRISGSDRNEQFF. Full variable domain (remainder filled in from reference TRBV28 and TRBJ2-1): DVKVTQSSRYLVKRTGEKVFLECVQDMDHENMFWYRQDPGLGLRLIYFSYDVKMKEKGDIPEGYSVSREKKERFSLILESASTNQTSMYLCASRISGSDRNEQFFGPGTRLTVL.

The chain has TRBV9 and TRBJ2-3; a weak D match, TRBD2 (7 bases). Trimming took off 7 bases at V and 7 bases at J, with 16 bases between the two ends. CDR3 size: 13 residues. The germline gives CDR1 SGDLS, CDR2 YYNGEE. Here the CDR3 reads CASGGGLTNTQYF. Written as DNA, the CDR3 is TGTGCCAGCGGGGGGGGCCTGACCAATACGCAGTATTTT.